This paragraph covers one T cell receptor beta chain sequence. This clonotype has at least ten counts. The clone's antigen remains unknown. Base-call qualities are not available, and no considerably larger clone is one nucleotide away. For the unsorted PBMC libraries, 2 million PBMCs were stored in RNAlater at -80 degrees C until RNA extraction and were used to generate the libraries. The multiple sclerosis patients were enrolled in a US clinical protocol that evaluated disease progression with magnetic resonance imaging. Peripheral blood underwent Ficoll-Hypaque density gradient centrifugation to isolate PBMCs, which were then cryopreserved in liquid nitrogen. The sample comes from a study of neurological immune-mediated disorders (dated by TCRdb to between 2019 and 2020). Regarding the complete study: Among the approximately 34 multiple sclerosis patients, some 31 had relapsing-remitting MS and 3 had secondary progressive MS. Peripheral blood TCR-beta repertoires from HTLV-I-associated myelopathy (HAM/TSP) patients, multiple sclerosis patients and healthy controls were compared by UMI-based sequencing. Longitudinal samples, technical triplicates and paired sorted CD4+ and CD8+ T-cell subsets, alongside PBMC samples, were included among the 90 to 130 TCR-beta libraries. The cohort included some 68 subjects: about 14 with HAM/TSP, some 34 with multiple sclerosis, and roughly 20 healthy controls.

Per the germline V gene (reference sequence), DFQATT is the CDR1 and SNEGSKA is the CDR2. V drops 6 bases and J drops 0 bases, leaving 3 bases in between. Taken from cysteine to phenylalanine, the CDR3 has 12 residues. This entry keeps only the CDR3 DNA: 36 bases, framed from base 1. Summary of the overall study and its limitations: No clinical or MRI features were associated with the MS cluster, and the authors said that larger cohorts are needed. Repertoires from 18 of 34 MS patients were grouped by phylogenetic analysis into a cluster of related CDR3 sequences, suggesting a possible repertoire-level signature. TCR clonal expansion was highest in HAM/TSP patients and lowest in MS patients, with MS patients falling below even healthy controls. Across subjects, expanded clones never shared an identical CDR3 amino acid sequence, which suggests that the TCR-beta repertoires in every group were private.

cDNA was synthesized by template-switch 5'RACE using a primer carrying a 10-nucleotide random unique molecular identifier by which each TCR transcript was tagged. Each sequencing run produced over 160 million TCR-beta sequences covering 15-18 subjects. Total RNA was extracted with the RNeasy kit. TCR-beta VDJ regions were amplified with primers for the TCR constant region and the 5'RACE anchor, using the KAPA Real-time Library Amplification kit. Sample indexes and Illumina adaptors were added in a first PCR, and a second PCR then increased library yield. After purification with Ampure beads, the TCR product of roughly 650 bp was size-selected on a 2% E-gel SizeSelection system. Before pooling, library quality was assessed on a Bioanalyzer, concentration was determined with Qubit, and library quantification was performed with the Kapa Library Quantification kit. An Illumina HiSeq 2500 sequenced the libraries paired-end 2 x 150 bp. To increase sequence diversity, roughly 24-31% phiX was spiked into each library pool. Processing in the source paper ran as follows. The quality-filtered reads were processed with the UMI-based MiGEC pipeline, whose error correction step removed more than 80% of the raw TCR sequences. VDJ genes were aligned to IMGT germline references, and each clonotype was defined by a unique CDR3 amino acid sequence together with V-J genes. Clonal expansion, Shannon diversity and CDR3 relatedness were evaluated with VDJtools (CalcPairwiseDistances, ClusterSamples), while phylogenetic trees were built in CLCbio workbench. Using coefficient-of-variation modelling across technical triplicates, the study counted a clone as expanded if it had at least 8 unique UMIs. Clones were called with MiXCR by TCRdb after fastp trimmed the public reads at Q25, and only in-frame beta chains were retained. All rows with the same CDR3 protein become a single entry with the most common DNA and genes. The V and J calls and clone size are TCRdb's, not the authors'. The sample data list approximately 65,000 distinct CDR3 sequences, and roughly 5.6% of these were observed just once. About 6% of the sample comes from the top ten.

Sequencing input: PBMCs. This TCR came from a human donor with multiple sclerosis. The donor label of this sample is uncertain. Recombination connected TRBV20-1 to TRBJ2-6; no D gene is confidently identified. The nucleotides read TGCAGTGCGGGCTCTGGGGCCAACGTCCTGACTTTC. This is translated as CSAGSGANVLTF.